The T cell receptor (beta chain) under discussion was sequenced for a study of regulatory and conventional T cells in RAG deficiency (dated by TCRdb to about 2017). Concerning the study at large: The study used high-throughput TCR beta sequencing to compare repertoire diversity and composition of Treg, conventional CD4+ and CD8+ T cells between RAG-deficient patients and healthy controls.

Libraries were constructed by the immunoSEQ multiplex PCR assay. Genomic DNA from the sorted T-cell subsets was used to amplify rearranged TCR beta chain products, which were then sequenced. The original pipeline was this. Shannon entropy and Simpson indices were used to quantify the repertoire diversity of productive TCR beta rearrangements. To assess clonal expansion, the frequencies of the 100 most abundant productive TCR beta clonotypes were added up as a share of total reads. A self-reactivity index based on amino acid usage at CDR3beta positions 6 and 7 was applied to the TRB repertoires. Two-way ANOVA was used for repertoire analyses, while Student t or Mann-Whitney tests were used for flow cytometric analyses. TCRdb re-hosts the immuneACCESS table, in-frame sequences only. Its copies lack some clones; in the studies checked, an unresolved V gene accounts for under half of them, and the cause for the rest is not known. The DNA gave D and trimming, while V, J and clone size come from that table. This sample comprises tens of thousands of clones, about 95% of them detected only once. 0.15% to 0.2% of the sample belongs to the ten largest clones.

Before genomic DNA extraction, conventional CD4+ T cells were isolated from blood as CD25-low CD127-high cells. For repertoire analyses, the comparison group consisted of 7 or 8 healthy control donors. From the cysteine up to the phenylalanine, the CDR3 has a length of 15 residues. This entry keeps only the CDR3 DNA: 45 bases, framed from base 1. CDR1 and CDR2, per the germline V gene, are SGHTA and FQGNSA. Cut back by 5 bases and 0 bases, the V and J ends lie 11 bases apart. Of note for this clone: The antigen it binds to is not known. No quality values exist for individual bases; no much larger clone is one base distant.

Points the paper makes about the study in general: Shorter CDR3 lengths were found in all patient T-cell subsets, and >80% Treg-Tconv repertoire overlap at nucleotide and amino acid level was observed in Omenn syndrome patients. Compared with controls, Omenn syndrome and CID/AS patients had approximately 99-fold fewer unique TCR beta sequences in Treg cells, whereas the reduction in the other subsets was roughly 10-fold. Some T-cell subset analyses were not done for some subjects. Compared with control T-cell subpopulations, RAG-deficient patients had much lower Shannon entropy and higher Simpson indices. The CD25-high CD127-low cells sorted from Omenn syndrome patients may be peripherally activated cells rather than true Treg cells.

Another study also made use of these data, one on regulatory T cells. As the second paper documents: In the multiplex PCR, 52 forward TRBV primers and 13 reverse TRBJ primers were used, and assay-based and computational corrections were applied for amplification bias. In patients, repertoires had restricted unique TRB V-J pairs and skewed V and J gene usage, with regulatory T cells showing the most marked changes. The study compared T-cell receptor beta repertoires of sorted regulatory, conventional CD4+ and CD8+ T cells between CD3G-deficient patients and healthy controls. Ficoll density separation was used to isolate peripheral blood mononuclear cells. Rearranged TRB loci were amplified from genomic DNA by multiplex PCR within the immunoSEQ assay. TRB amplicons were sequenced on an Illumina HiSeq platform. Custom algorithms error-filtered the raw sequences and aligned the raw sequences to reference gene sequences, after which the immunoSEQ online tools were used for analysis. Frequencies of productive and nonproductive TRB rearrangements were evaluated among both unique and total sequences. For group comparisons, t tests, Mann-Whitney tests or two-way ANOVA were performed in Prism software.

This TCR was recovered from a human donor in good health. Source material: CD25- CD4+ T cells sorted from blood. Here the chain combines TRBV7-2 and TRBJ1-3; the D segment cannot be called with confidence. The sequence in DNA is TGTGCCAGCAGCCCCCAGGTAACCTCTGGAAACACCATATATTTT. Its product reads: CASSPQVTSGNTIYF. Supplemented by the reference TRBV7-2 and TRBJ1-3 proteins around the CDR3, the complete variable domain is GAGVSQSPSNKVTEKGKDVELRCDPISGHTALYWYRQSLGQGLEFLIYFQGNSAPDKSGLPSDRFSAERTGGSVSTLTIQRTQQEDSAVYLCASSPQVTSGNTIYFGEGSWLTVV.